A single sample is the source of the 15 T cell receptor beta chains below, sequenced in a study of immune evolution from preneoplasia to lung adenocarcinoma. Libraries were prepared by immunoSEQ multiplex PCR; TCRdb keeps only in-frame clonotypes and omits some of them. Of approximately 17,000 clones in the sample, 65% to 90% were seen once. Sequencing input: FFPE invasive lung adenocarcinoma tissue. These receptors were obtained from a person aged 65 to 79 with invasive lung adenocarcinoma.

The rearrangement uses TRBV27 and TRBJ1-2, with TRBD1 matching over 7 bases. The CDR3 covers 14 residues. V shed 2 bases, J shed 3 bases, and the junction held 3 bases outside the gene matches. The V gene's germline CDR1 is MNHEY and CDR2 SMNVEV (reference sequence). This CDR3 reads CASSLRGPDYGYTF. In DNA, the CDR3 is TGTGCCAGCAGTTTAAGGGGGCCGGACTATGGCTACACCTTC.

The chain is built from TRBV7-9 and TRBJ2-2; tentatively, D is TRBD2 (6 bases). The V end lost 5 bases, the J end lost 0 bases, and 16 bases lay between the germline ends. Per germline, CDR1 SEHNR and CDR2 FQNEAQ (reference sequence). The CDR3 consists of 17 residues. The CDR3 here is CASSPTTGLTNTGELFF. The CDR3 DNA reads TGTGCCAGCAGCCCGACCACCGGACTAACGAACACCGGGGAGCTGTTTTTT.

The chain joins TRBV29-1 to TRBJ1-4; D call uncertain. V lost 3 bases and J 5 bases, leaving 10 bases between the germline ends. This CDR3 region has 13 residues. CDR1 and CDR2 (germline): SQVTM, ANQGSEA. The CDR3 loop reads CSVETEQNEKLFF. The CDR3 DNA reads as TGCAGCGTTGAGACGGAGCAAAATGAAAAACTGTTTTTT.

V and J are TRBV7-2 and TRBJ2-1, with 7 bases that match TRBD2. This CDR3 has 14 residues. V was clipped by 6 bases and J by 9 bases; unmatched bases: 11. CDR1 is SGHTA and CDR2 is FQGNSA in the germline V gene. The CDR3 DNA follows: TGTGCCAGCAGAGGCGGCGGGAGTAGGATTGAGCAGTTCTTC. Translation gives CASRGGGSRIEQFF.

The CDR3 region has the DNA TGTGCCAGCGCAGGGGGGACAGGGCGAGCTTTCTTT. As protein: CASAGGTGRAFF. The chain carries TRBV11-3 and TRBJ1-1; 9 bases line up with TRBD1. V trimming: 8 bases; J trimming: 10 bases; junction bases outside the gene matches: 8. The CDR3 totals 12 residues. Germline CDR1 reads SGHNT; CDR2 reads YENEEA. Together with reference TRBV11-3 and TRBJ1-1, the CDR3 gives the full variable domain: EAGVVQSPRYKIIEKKQPVAFWCNPISGHNTLYWYLQNLGQGPELLIRYENEEAVDDSQLPKDRFSAERLKGVDSTLKIQPAELGDSAVYLCASAGGTGRAFFGQGTRLTVV.

The chain uses TRBV6-1 and TRBJ2-1, with TRBD2 as a possible D gene (7 bases). V dropped 3 bases and J dropped 5 bases, with 11 bases sitting between them. Germline V lookup: CDR1 MNHNS, CDR2 SASEGT. The CDR3 sequence is 14 residues long. This chain's CDR3 is CASSEGGPNNEQFF. The CDR3, as DNA: TGTGCCAGCAGTGAGGGGGGGCCGAACAATGAGCAGTTCTTC.

The V gene is TRBV9, the J gene TRBJ1-1; possibly TRBD1 for D (5 bases). The CDR3 runs 15 residues. Germline CDR1 is SGDLS and CDR2 is YYNGEE. V was pared by 3 bases and J by 4 bases, with 16 bases between. For the CDR3, the DNA is TGTGCCAGCAGCGCGCAATTGGGGGGAAGCACTGAAGCTTTCTTT. The encoded protein is CASSAQLGGSTEAFF.

This clone occurred once. The J gene is TRBJ2-7, the V gene TRBV19, with 10 bases aligning to TRBD2. J was trimmed by 3 bases and V by 6 bases; bases with no gene match: 5. Germline values: CDR1 LNHDA, CDR2 SQIVND (reference sequence). The CDR3 has 14 residues. The CDR3 spells CASSIGTSVYEQYF. The CDR3 coding sequence is TGTGCCAGTAGCATCGGGACTAGCGTCTACGAGCAGTACTTC.

V gene TRBV27 combines with J gene TRBJ1-3, with D possibly matching TRBD1 (6 bases). V was pared by 3 bases and J by 2 bases, with 8 bases between. CDR3 length: 14 amino acids. Germline V gene lookup returns CDR1 MNHEY and CDR2 SMNVEV (reference sequence). The CDR3 DNA reads as TGTGCCAGCAGTTTTGGACAGCCTGGAAACACCATATATTTT. Translated, it gives CASSFGQPGNTIYF.

The CDR3 sequence is CASTPQNRGSYEQYF. CDR3 bases: TGTGCCAGCACCCCCCAGAACAGGGGCTCCTACGAGCAGTACTTC. This chain joins TRBV28 and TRBJ2-7; 7 bases are shared with TRBD1. CDR3 length equals 15 residues. CDR1 MDHEN and CDR2 SYDVKM come from the germline V gene. With V trimmed by 7 bases and J by 0 bases, 9 bases remained unmatched. The variable domain in full, completed from reference TRBV28 and TRBJ2-7, reads DVKVTQSSRYLVKRTGEKVFLECVQDMDHENMFWYRQDPGLGLRLIYFSYDVKMKEKGDIPEGYSVSREKKERFSLILESASTNQTSMYLCASTPQNRGSYEQYFGPGTRLTVT.

The chain is built from TRBV7-2 and TRBJ2-3; unclear D gene. The CDR3 is 13 residues long. Trimming removed 4 bases at V and 4 bases at J, with 9 bases between. Germline assignment: CDR1 SGHTA and CDR2 FQGNSA. CDR3 in DNA: TGTGCCAGCAGCTCGGATAGGGCAGATACGCAGTATTTT. It yields the protein CASSSDRADTQYF.

The chain carries TRBV27 and TRBJ2-2, with TRBD1 matching over 8 bases. V shed 5 bases, J shed 7 bases, and the junction held 15 bases outside the gene matches. This CDR3 has 17 amino acids. The germline CDR1 and CDR2 sequences are MNHEY and SMNVEV (reference sequence). The CDR3 nucleotides read TGTGCCAGCAGTCCCGCCGCGACAGGGGCCAAGGGCGGGGAGCTGTTTTTT. It specifies CASSPAATGAKGGELFF.

The chain carries TRBV2 and TRBJ2-7, with TRBD2 identical over 8 bases. The CDR3 covers 14 residues. The trim removed 8 bases at V and 1 base at J, leaving 7 bases unmatched. CDR1 and CDR2 (germline): SNHLY, FYNNEI. The CDR3 sequence is CASGSGSLSYEQYF. CDR3 coding DNA: TGTGCCAGCGGAAGCGGGAGCCTATCCTACGAGCAGTACTTC.

The chain has TRBV6-5 and TRBJ2-1; 10 positions match TRBD2. Germline V lookup: CDR1 MNHEY, CDR2 SVGAGI. With V trimmed by 6 bases and J by 6 bases, 8 bases remained unmatched. The CDR3 loop spans 15 amino acids. The CDR3 is CASRPLAGVGNEQFF. CDR3 DNA: TGTGCCAGCAGGCCCCTAGCGGGAGTCGGCAATGAGCAGTTCTTC.

This clone is a singleton in its sample. Other DNA sequences in the same sample also yield this CDR3. The chain combines TRBV7-3 with TRBJ2-7; 10 nucleotides match TRBD1. Losses at the gene ends were 5 bases for V and 7 bases for J; bases not matched to a gene: 5. Germline V gene lookup returns CDR1 SGHTA and CDR2 FQGTGA. The CDR3 sequence is 13 residues long. CDR3 amino acids: CASSRDRGYEQYF. CDR3 bases: TGTGCCAGCAGCCGGGACAGGGGCTATGAGCAGTACTTC.